Each of the 3 T cell receptor beta chains below was sequenced from the same sample in a study of CD8 T cells in ankylosing spondylitis. A single record per CDR3 protein comes from TCRdb applying MiXCR to the 5' RACE reads. The sample includes 750,000 to 850,000 distinct CDR3 sequences, about 11% of them seen just once. Study-wide points: For ankylosing spondylitis blood, a TCR beta motif of under ten highly homologous variants appeared characteristic.

These receptors' antigens are unknown. Specimen: blood, either unsorted or a sorted T cell fraction (not recorded which). The source of these receptors is a male donor with ankylosing spondylitis.

The table lists this clonotype with a few counts. The chain links TRBV5-1 to TRBJ2-1; 10 nucleotides match TRBD2. Germline lookup yields CDR1 SGHRS and CDR2 YFSETQ. The ends lost 5 bases at V and 9 bases at J; junction bases unmatched: 11. There are 15 residues in the CDR3. For the CDR3, the DNA is TGCGCCAGCAGGACCGGGACTAGCGAGGATGGTGAGCAGTTCTTC. Protein product: CASRTGTSEDGEQFF.

V usage is TRBV7-2 and J usage is TRBJ2-5; a weak D match, TRBD2 (5 bases). Germline values: CDR1 SGHTA, CDR2 FQGNSA. This CDR3 is 13 amino acids long. V shed 4 bases and J shed 1 base, with 7 bases lying between them. CDR3 coding DNA: TGTGCCAGCAGCTCTCTAGCCCAAGAGACCCAGTACTTC. This encodes CASSSLAQETQYF. Full variable domain (remainder filled in from reference TRBV7-2 and TRBJ2-5): GAGVSQSPSNKVTEKGKDVELRCDPISGHTALYWYRQSLGQGLEFLIYFQGNSAPDKSGLPSDRFSAERTGGSVSTLTIQRTQQEDSAVYLCASSSLAQETQYFGPGTRLLVL.

The sample holds a few counts of this clonotype. The chain carries TRBV27 and TRBJ2-7; TRBD1 is a possible D gene (6 bases). V was cut by 6 bases and J by 4 bases, with 16 bases left in between. Germline V gene sequence: CDR1 MNHEY, CDR2 SMNVEV (reference sequence). The CDR3 length is 14 residues. The DNA for the CDR3 is TGTGCCAGCAGGAGCCTGGGGACATCTTACGAGCAGTACTTC. Protein product: CASRSLGTSYEQYF.